This T cell receptor (beta chain) was captured by sequencing in a study of CD8 T cells in Susac syndrome. Random hexamers served to reverse transcribe roughly 0.5 to 1 ug RNA. TCRdb used MiXCR to reprocess the immunoSEQ multiplex PCR reads, holding one entry per CDR3 protein. Among approximately 190,000 distinct CDR3 sequences listed, about 91% were seen once. The source material was CD4+ T cells from PBMCs. This sequence was found in a human donor with Susac syndrome.

The CDR3 region has the DNA TGTGCCAGCAGTCCTAGCGGGGGCTTATCCTACAATGAGCAGTTCTTC. It translates to CASSPSGGLSYNEQFF. This chain connects TRBV28 to TRBJ2-1, with 10 bases that match TRBD2. Germline CDR1 reads MDHEN; CDR2 reads SYDVKM. The junction had 5 bases not matched to a gene; V was cut back by 5 bases and J by 1 base. The CDR3 consists of 16 residues.